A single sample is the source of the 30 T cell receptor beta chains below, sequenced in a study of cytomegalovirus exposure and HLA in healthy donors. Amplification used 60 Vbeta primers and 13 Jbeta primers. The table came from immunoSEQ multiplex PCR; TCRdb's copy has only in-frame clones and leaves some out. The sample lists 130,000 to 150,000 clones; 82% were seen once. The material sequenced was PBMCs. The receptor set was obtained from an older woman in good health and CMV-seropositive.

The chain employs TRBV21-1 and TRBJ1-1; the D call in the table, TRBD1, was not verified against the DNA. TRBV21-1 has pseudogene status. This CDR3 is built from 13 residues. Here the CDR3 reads CASSLGSNTEAFF. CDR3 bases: TGTGCCAGCAGCCTTGGCTCGAACACTGAAGCTTTCTTT.

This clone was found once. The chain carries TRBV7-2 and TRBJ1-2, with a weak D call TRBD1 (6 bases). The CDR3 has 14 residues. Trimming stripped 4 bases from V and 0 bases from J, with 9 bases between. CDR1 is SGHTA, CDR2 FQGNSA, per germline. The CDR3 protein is CASSSDRANYGYTF. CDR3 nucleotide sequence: TGTGCCAGCAGCTCGGACAGAGCTAACTATGGCTACACCTTC. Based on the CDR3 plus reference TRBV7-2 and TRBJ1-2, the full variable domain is GAGVSQSPSNKVTEKGKDVELRCDPISGHTALYWYRQSLGQGLEFLIYFQGNSAPDKSGLPSDRFSAERTGGSVSTLTIQRTQQEDSAVYLCASSSDRANYGYTFGSGTRLTVV.

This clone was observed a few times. The CDR3 reads CASSLEGENTEAFF. The CDR3 region has the DNA TGTGCCAGCAGCTTAGAAGGGGAGAACACTGAAGCTTTCTTT. This chain joins TRBV11-3 and TRBJ1-1; D perhaps matches TRBD1 (5 bases). The CDR3 extends over 14 amino acids. Germline CDR1 is SGHNT and CDR2 is YENEEA. V was shortened by 0 bases and J by 1 base, with 6 bases between the two germline ends. Complete variable domain (other parts from reference TRBV11-3 and TRBJ1-1): EAGVVQSPRYKIIEKKQPVAFWCNPISGHNTLYWYLQNLGQGPELLIRYENEEAVDDSQLPKDRFSAERLKGVDSTLKIQPAELGDSAVYLCASSLEGENTEAFFGQGTRLTVV.

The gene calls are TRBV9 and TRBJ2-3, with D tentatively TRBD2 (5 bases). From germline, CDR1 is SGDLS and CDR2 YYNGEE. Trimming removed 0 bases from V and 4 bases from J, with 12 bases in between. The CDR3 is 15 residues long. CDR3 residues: CASSVGGSLPDTQYF. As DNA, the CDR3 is TGTGCCAGCAGCGTAGGTGGGAGTTTACCAGATACGCAGTATTTT.

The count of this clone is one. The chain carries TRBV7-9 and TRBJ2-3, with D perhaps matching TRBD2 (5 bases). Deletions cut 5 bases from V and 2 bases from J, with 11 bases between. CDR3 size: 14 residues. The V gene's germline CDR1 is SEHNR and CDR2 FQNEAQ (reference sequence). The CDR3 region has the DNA TGTGCCAGCAGCCGGACTTCTTTCACAGATACGCAGTATTTT. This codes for CASSRTSFTDTQYF.

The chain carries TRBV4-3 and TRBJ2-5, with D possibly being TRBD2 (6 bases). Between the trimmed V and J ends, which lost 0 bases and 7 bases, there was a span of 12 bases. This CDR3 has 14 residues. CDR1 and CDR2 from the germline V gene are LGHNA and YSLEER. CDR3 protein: CASSQDGGRGTQYF. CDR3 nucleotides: TGCGCCAGCAGCCAAGATGGGGGGAGAGGGACCCAGTACTTC.

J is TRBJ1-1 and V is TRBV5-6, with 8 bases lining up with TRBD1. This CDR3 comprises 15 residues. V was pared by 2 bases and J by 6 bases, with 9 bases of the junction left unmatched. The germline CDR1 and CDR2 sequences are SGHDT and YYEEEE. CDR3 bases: TGTGCCAGCAGCTTTGGGACAGGCTCAGGAGCTGAAGCTTTCTTT. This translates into CASSFGTGSGAEAFF.

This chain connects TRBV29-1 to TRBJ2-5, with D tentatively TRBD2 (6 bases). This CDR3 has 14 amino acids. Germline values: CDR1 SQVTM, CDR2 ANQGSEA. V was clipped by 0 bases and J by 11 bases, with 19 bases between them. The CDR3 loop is CSVEEGLYRGEQYF. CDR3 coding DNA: TGCAGCGTTGAAGAGGGACTCTACCGGGGAGAGCAGTACTTC.

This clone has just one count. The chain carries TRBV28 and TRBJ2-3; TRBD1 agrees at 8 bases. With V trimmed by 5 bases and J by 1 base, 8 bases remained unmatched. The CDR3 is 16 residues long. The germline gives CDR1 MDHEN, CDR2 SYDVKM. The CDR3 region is CASSMNGQGRTDTQYF. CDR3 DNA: TGTGCCAGCAGTATGAACGGACAGGGCCGCACAGATACGCAGTATTTT.

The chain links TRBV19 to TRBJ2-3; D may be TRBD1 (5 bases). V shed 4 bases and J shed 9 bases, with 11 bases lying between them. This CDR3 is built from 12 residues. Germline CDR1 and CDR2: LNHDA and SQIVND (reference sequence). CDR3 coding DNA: TGTGCCAGTAGTACGTCGGCAGGGACGCAGTATTTT. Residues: CASSTSAGTQYF.

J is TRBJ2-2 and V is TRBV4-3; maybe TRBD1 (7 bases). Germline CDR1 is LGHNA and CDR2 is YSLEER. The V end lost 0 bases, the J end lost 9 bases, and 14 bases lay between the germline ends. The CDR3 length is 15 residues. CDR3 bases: TGCGCCAGCAGCCAAGAGCCGGAGGGGGCTTGGGAGCTGTTTTTT. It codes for CASSQEPEGAWELFF.

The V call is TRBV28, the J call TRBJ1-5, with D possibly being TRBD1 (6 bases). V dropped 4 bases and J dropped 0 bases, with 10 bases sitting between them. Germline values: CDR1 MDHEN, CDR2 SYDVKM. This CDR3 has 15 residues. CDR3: CASSSRDISNQPQHF. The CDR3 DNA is TGTGCCAGCAGTTCCCGGGACATTAGCAATCAGCCCCAGCATTTT.

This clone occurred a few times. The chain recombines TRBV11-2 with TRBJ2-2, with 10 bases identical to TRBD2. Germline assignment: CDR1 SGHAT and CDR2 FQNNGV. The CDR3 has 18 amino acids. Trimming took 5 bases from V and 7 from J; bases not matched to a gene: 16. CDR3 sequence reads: CASSHPRSGRASDGELFF. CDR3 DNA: TGTGCCAGCAGCCACCCCAGGAGCGGGAGGGCCTCTGACGGGGAGCTGTTTTTT.

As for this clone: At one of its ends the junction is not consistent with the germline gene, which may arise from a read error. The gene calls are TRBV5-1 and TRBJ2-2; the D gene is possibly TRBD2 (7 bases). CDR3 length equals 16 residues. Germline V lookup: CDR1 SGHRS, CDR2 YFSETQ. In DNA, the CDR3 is TGCGCCAGCAGCCCTGCGGGGGCGGCGAATACCGGGGAGCTGTTTTTT. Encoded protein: CASSPAGAANTGELFF. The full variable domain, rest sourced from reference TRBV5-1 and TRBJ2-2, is KAGVTQTPRYLIKTRGQQVTLSCSPISGHRSVSWYQQTPGQGLQFLFEYFSETQRNKGNFPGRFSGRQFSNSRSEMNVSTLELGDSALYLCASSPAGAANTGELFFGEGSRLTVL.

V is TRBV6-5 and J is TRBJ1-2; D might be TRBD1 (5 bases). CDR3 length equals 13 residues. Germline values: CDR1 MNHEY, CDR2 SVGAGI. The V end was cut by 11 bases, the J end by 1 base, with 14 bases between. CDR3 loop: CAAAPGLNYGYTF. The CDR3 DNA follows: TGTGCCGCCGCCCCAGGGCTTAACTATGGCTACACCTTC.

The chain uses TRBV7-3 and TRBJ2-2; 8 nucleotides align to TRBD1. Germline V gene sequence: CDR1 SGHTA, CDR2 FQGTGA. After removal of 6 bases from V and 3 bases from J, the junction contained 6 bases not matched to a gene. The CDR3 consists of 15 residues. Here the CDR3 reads CASRPGQGHTGELFF. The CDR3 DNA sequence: TGTGCCAGCAGGCCCGGACAGGGACACACCGGGGAGCTGTTTTTT.

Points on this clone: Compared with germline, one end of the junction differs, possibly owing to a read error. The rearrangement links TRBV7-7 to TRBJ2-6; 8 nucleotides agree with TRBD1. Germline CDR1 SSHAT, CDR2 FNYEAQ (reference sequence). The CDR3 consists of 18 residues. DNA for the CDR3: TGTGCTAGCAGCCGAGACTTCAGGGGGCTGGGGGGGGCCAACGTCCTGACTTTC. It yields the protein CASSRDFRGLGGANVLTF.

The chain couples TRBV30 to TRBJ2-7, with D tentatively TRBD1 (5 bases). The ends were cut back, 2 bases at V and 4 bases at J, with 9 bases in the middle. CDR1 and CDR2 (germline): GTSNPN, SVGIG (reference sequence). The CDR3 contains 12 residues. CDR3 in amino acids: CAWSPQGYEQYF. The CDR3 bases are TGTGCCTGGAGTCCGCAGGGATACGAGCAGTACTTC.

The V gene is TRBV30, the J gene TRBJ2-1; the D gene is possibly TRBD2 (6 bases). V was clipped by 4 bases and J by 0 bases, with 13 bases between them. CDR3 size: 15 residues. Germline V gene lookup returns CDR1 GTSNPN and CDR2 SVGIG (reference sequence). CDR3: CAWTRGLSSYNEQFF. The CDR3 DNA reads TGTGCCTGGACGCGGGGCCTGAGCTCCTACAATGAGCAGTTCTTC. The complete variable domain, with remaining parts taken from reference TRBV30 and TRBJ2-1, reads SQTIHQWPATLVQPVGSPLSLECTVEGTSNPNLYWYRQAAGRGLQLLFYSVGIGQISSEVPQNLSASRPQDRQFILSSKKLLLSDSGFYLCAWTRGLSSYNEQFFGPGTRLTVL.

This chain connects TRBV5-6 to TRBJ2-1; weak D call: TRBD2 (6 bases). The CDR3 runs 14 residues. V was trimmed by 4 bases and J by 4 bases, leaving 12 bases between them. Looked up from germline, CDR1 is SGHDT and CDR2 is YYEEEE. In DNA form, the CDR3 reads TGTGCCAGCAGCCAGGAGCGGGTGTACAATGAGCAGTTCTTC. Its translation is CASSQERVYNEQFF. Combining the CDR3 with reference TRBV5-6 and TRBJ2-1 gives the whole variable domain DAGVTQSPTHLIKTRGQQVTLRCSPKSGHDTVSWYQQALGQGPQFIFQYYEEEERQRGNFPDRFSGHQFPNYSSELNVNALLLGDSALYLCASSQERVYNEQFFGPGTRLTVL.

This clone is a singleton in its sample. CDR3 sequence reads: CASILAGGNEQFF. The CDR3 DNA reads TGTGCCAGCATACTAGCGGGAGGAAATGAGCAGTTCTTC. The chain combines TRBV28 with TRBJ2-1, with 12 bases that match TRBD2. The CDR3 spans 13 residues. V lost 7 bases to trimming and J lost 7 bases; unmatched junction nucleotides: 2. Germline V gene data show CDR1 as MDHEN and CDR2 as SYDVKM. The whole variable domain, remainder taken from reference TRBV28 and TRBJ2-1, is DVKVTQSSRYLVKRTGEKVFLECVQDMDHENMFWYRQDPGLGLRLIYFSYDVKMKEKGDIPEGYSVSREKKERFSLILESASTNQTSMYLCASILAGGNEQFFGPGTRLTVL.

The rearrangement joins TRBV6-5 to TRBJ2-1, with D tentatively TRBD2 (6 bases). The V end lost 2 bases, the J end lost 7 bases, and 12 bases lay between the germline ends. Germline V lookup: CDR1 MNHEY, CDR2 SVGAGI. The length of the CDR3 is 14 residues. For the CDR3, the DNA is TGTGCCAGCAGTTACGGAGGGGCGGGGAATGAGCAGTTCTTC. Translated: CASSYGGAGNEQFF.

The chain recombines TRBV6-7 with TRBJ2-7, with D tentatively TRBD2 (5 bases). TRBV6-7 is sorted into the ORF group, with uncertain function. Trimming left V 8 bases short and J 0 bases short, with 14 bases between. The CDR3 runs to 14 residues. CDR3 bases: TGTGCCAGCCACCCGGGAAACGGCTCCTACGAGCAGTACTTC. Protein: CASHPGNGSYEQYF.

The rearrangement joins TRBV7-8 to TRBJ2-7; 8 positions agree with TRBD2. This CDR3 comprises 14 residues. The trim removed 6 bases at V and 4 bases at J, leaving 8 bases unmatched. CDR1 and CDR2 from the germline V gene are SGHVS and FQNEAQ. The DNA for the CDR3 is TGTGCCAGCAGGACCGGGGGGGGTAGTTACGAGCAGTACTTC. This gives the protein CASRTGGGSYEQYF.

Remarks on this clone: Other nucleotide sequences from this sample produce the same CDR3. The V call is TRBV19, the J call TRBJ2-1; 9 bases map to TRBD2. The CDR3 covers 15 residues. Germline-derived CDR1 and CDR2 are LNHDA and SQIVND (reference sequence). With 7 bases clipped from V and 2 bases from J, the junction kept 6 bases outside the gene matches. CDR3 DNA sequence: TGTGCCAGTAATCCTAGCGGGGCAACCTACAATGAGCAGTTCTTC. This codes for CASNPSGATYNEQFF.

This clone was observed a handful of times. The CDR3 coding sequence is TGCGCCAGCAGCTTAACAGGGGGCACTGGAAACACCATATATTTT. The encoded protein is CASSLTGGTGNTIYF. The chain combines TRBV5-1 with TRBJ1-3; 9 bases agree with TRBD1. With 2 bases clipped from V and 2 bases from J, the junction kept 2 bases outside the gene matches. Germline V gene lookup returns CDR1 SGHRS and CDR2 YFSETQ. The CDR3 has 15 residues.

CDR3 sequence reads: CASSLDGTAINQPQHF. The CDR3 coding sequence is TGCGCCAGCAGCTTGGACGGGACAGCGATTAATCAGCCCCAGCATTTT. The chain employs TRBV5-1 and TRBJ1-5, with 7 bases matching TRBD1. The V and J ends lost 0 bases and 4 bases, in that order; junction bases with no gene match: 7. The germline V gene has CDR1 SGHRS and CDR2 YFSETQ. The CDR3 loop spans 16 amino acids.

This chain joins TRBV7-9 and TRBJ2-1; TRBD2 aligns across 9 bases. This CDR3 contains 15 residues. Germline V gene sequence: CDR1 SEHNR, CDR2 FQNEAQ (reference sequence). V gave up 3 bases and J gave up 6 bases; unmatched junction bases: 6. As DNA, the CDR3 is TGTGCCAGCAGCTTGCGCAGCGGGAGGATCAATGAGCAGTTCTTC. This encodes CASSLRSGRINEQFF. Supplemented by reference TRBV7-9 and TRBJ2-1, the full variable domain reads DTGVSQNPRHKITKRGQNVTFRCDPISEHNRLYWYRQTLGQGPEFLTYFQNEAQLEKSRLLSDRFSAERPKGSFSTLEIQRTEQGDSAMYLCASSLRSGRINEQFFGPGTRLTVL.

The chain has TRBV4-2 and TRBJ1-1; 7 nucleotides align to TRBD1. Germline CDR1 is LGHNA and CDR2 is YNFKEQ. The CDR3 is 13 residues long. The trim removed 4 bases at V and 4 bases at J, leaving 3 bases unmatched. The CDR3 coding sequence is TGTGCCAGCAGCCTAGAGGGGGCCACTGAAGCTTTCTTT. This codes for CASSLEGATEAFF.

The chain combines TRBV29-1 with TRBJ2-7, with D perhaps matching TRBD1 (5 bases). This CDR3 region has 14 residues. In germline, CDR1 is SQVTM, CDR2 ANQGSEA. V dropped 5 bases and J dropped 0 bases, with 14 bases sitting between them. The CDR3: CSVKGQQNSYEQYF. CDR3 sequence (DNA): TGCAGCGTTAAGGGGCAACAAAACTCCTACGAGCAGTACTTC.